These 25 T cell receptor beta chains were all obtained from the same sample, sequenced in a study of cytomegalovirus exposure and HLA in healthy donors. Vbeta (60) and Jbeta (13) primers were used in the PCR. Method: immunoSEQ multiplex PCR; TCRdb's copy keeps in-frame clones and lacks some. Of some 210,000 clones in the sample, 60% to 80% were seen once. The sequenced sample was PBMCs. Every receptor here comes from a male donor in good health and CMV-seronegative.

The chain employs TRBV7-6 and TRBJ2-5; D possibly corresponds to TRBD1 (5 bases). Germline V gives CDR1 SGHVS, CDR2 FNYEAQ. CDR3 length: 13 amino acids. V dropped 5 bases and J dropped 5 bases, with 12 bases sitting between them. CDR3 loop: CASSRTPRETQYF. The CDR3 nucleotides are TGTGCCAGCAGCAGGACACCTCGGGAGACCCAGTACTTC.

The chain is built from TRBV19 and TRBJ2-5, with TRBD2 identical over 11 bases. J gave up 1 base and V 7 bases, and 8 bases lay outside the gene matches. The CDR3 covers 16 residues. Germline V gives CDR1 LNHDA, CDR2 SQIVND (reference sequence). This CDR3 reads CASKMGLADFQETQYF. The CDR3 DNA reads TGTGCCAGTAAAATGGGACTAGCGGACTTCCAAGAGACCCAGTACTTC.

This chain uses TRBV7-9 with TRBJ2-7; TRBD1 matches 7 bases. With 5 bases clipped from V and 5 bases from J, the junction kept 3 bases outside the gene matches. Germline lookup yields CDR1 SEHNR and CDR2 FQNEAQ (reference sequence). The CDR3 sequence is 12 residues long. The DNA for the CDR3 is TGTGCCAGCAGCCGAGACAGGGACGAGCAGTACTTC. This encodes CASSRDRDEQYF.

With respect to this clone: The junction departs from germline at one end; a sequencing error may be responsible. The same CDR3 is also encoded by other DNA sequences in this sample. The CDR3 loop is CASSQASGDQETQYF. In DNA, the CDR3 is TGTGCCAGCAGCCAAGCTAGCGGAGACCAAGAGACCCAGTACTTC. This sequence joins TRBV4-1 and TRBJ2-5; TRBD2 matches at 7 bases. This CDR3 spans 15 amino acids. CDR1 is MGHRA, CDR2 YSYEKL, per germline.

This sequence joins TRBV5-4 and TRBJ2-7, with a possible D match to TRBD2 (7 bases). Per the germline V gene, CDR1 is SGHNT and CDR2 is YYREEE (reference sequence). The CDR3 runs 14 residues. Trimming removed 4 bases from V and 2 bases from J, with 13 bases in between. CDR3: CASSGGLAAYEQYF. For the CDR3, the DNA is TGTGCCAGCAGCGGGGGGCTAGCGGCCTACGAGCAGTACTTC.

This sequence joins TRBV6-1 and TRBJ2-7; D may be TRBD2 (6 bases). Trimming stripped 2 bases from V and 4 bases from J, with 21 bases between. The CDR3 spans 17 residues. From germline, CDR1 is MNHNS and CDR2 SASEGT. CDR3 nucleotides: TGTGCCAGCAGTGAATGGAGGGTAGGCCAACTACTATACGAGCAGTACTTC. Translation: CASSEWRVGQLLYEQYF.

The chain couples TRBV29-1 to TRBJ1-2; 8 nucleotides line up with TRBD1. V lost 7 bases, J lost 0 bases, and 10 bases stayed unmatched. Germline V CDR1 and CDR2: SQVTM, ANQGSEA. This CDR3 comprises 15 residues. CDR3 in DNA: TGCAGCGCCGGGACAGGTATACTAGCTAACTATGGCTACACCTTC. This sequence encodes CSAGTGILANYGYTF.

The CDR3 DNA is TGCGCCAGCAGCTTGGTTGGCAGCGAAGGCTATGGCTACACCTTC. Its protein product is CASSLVGSEGYGYTF. The chain employs TRBV5-1 and TRBJ1-2; D ambiguous. Germline loops: CDR1 SGHRS, CDR2 YFSETQ. This CDR3 contains 15 residues. Trimming took off 0 bases at V and 4 bases at J, with 13 bases between the two ends.

DNA for the CDR3: TGTGCCAGCAGAGTCGGGACTAGCGGGAGACCAGATACGCAGTATTTT. It specifies CASRVGTSGRPDTQYF. This chain connects TRBV7-2 to TRBJ2-3; TRBD2 matches at 14 bases. The CDR3 contains 16 residues. Losses at the gene ends were 6 bases for V and 4 bases for J; bases not matched to a gene: 6. Germline CDR1 SGHTA, CDR2 FQGNSA.

This rearrangement joins TRBV5-1 to TRBJ2-7, with 11 positions matching TRBD1. Germline loops: CDR1 SGHRS, CDR2 YFSETQ. This CDR3 has 16 amino acids. The V and J ends lost 0 bases and 2 bases, in that order; junction bases with no gene match: 4. CDR3 amino acids: CASSLDRDRGAYEQYF. The CDR3 coding sequence is TGCGCCAGCAGCTTGGATCGGGACAGGGGGGCCTACGAGCAGTACTTC.

This clone has more than one count but fewer than ten. The chain carries TRBV5-4 and TRBJ2-7, with a weak D call TRBD1 (7 bases). The CDR3 consists of 14 residues. V lost 2 bases to trimming and J lost 5 bases, with 14 bases between them. Germline values: CDR1 SGHNT, CDR2 YYREEE (reference sequence). This CDR3 is CASSFLQGGDEQYF. The CDR3 coding sequence is TGTGCCAGCAGCTTTCTCCAGGGGGGTGACGAGCAGTACTTC.

The J gene is TRBJ2-4, the V gene TRBV19; 8 nucleotides match TRBD1. Trimming cost V 3 bases and J 2 bases; bases outside gene matches: 6. The CDR3 sequence is 16 residues long. Germline CDR1 LNHDA, CDR2 SQIVND (reference sequence). CDR3 residues: CASSIFSGGPKNIQYF. The CDR3 nucleotides are TGTGCCAGTAGTATCTTCTCAGGGGGCCCCAAAAACATTCAGTACTTC. The variable domain in full, completed from reference TRBV19 and TRBJ2-4, reads DGGITQSPKYLFRKEGQNVTLSCEQNLNHDAMYWYRQDPGQGLRLIYYSQIVNDFQKGDIAEGYSVSREKKESFPLTVTSAQKNPTAFYLCASSIFSGGPKNIQYFGAGTRLSVL.

The chain uses TRBV5-1 and TRBJ1-1, with D possibly being TRBD1 (6 bases). Germline assignment: CDR1 SGHRS and CDR2 YFSETQ. V was pared by 3 bases and J by 2 bases, with 11 bases between. The CDR3 has 14 residues. The CDR3 DNA reads as TGCGCCAGCAGCTACAAGGACAGCAACACTGAAGCTTTCTTT. It is translated as CASSYKDSNTEAFF.

This chain links TRBV9 with TRBJ2-2; D is possibly TRBD1 (6 bases). CDR3 length: 17 amino acids. CDR1 and CDR2 from the germline V gene are SGDLS and YYNGEE. V dropped 1 base and J dropped 4 bases, with 17 bases sitting between them. The CDR3 protein is CASSVLPLQGSTGELFF. The CDR3 region has the DNA TGTGCCAGCAGCGTACTCCCCTTACAGGGTAGCACCGGGGAGCTGTTTTTT.

This clone was seen more than once but under ten times. This sequence joins TRBV7-8 and TRBJ2-2; 10 bases match TRBD2. J gave up 6 bases and V 4 bases, and 2 bases lay outside the gene matches. The CDR3 extends over 14 amino acids. Germline V gene lookup returns CDR1 SGHVS and CDR2 FQNEAQ. DNA of the CDR3: TGTGCCAGCAGCTCGGGACTAGCGCCCGGGGAGCTGTTTTTT. It codes for CASSSGLAPGELFF.

A few counts support this clone. The chain recombines TRBV5-6 with TRBJ1-1, with 9 positions matching TRBD1. The length of the CDR3 is 17 residues. Germline-derived CDR1 and CDR2 are SGHDT and YYEEEE. V gave up 4 bases and J gave up 0 bases; unmatched junction bases: 10. Here the CDR3 reads CASSLDRGNILNTEAFF. The CDR3 DNA reads TGTGCCAGCAGCCTGGACAGGGGAAATATCCTGAACACTGAAGCTTTCTTT.

J is TRBJ2-7 and V is TRBV7-9, with 8 bases that match TRBD1. Per the germline V gene, CDR1 is SEHNR and CDR2 is FQNEAQ (reference sequence). V was pared by 4 bases and J by 6 bases, with 8 bases of the junction left unmatched. This CDR3 is built from 14 residues. The CDR3 coding sequence is TGTGCCAGCAGCTCAAACAGGGGGTCTAGCGAGCAGTACTTC. Translation gives CASSSNRGSSEQYF.

J is TRBJ2-7 and V is TRBV4-1; 9 positions match TRBD1. The CDR3 is made up of 14 amino acids. Germline CDR1 is MGHRA and CDR2 is YSYEKL. Unmatched junction bases numbered 2, after V lost 1 base and J lost 4 bases. CDR3 loop: CASSQGQGVYEQYF. The CDR3 nucleotides are TGCGCCAGCAGCCAAGGACAGGGGGTTTACGAGCAGTACTTC.

The chain links TRBV5-1 to TRBJ2-3; a possible D gene is TRBD2 (5 bases). This CDR3 has 15 amino acids. The V gene lost 1 base and the J gene lost 0 bases, with 9 bases spanning the gap. CDR1 is SGHRS, CDR2 YFSETQ, per germline. CDR3 nucleotides: TGCGCCAGCAGCTTGATGGACTCTAGCACAGATACGCAGTATTTT. It specifies CASSLMDSSTDTQYF.

Comment on this clone: Compared with germline, one end of the junction differs, possibly owing to a read error. This sample includes further DNA sequences coding for the same CDR3. The chain has TRBV5-1 and TRBJ1-2; no firm D call. The CDR3 is 14 amino acids. CDR1 SGHRS and CDR2 YFSETQ come from the germline V gene. CDR3 bases: TGCGCTAGCAGCTTAGCCCTCGATTACTATGGCTACACCTTC. Translated, it gives CASSLALDYYGYTF.

The chain joins TRBV7-3 to TRBJ2-3; 8 bases are shared with TRBD2. Germline-derived CDR1 and CDR2 are SGHTA and FQGTGA. After removal of 2 bases from V and 6 bases from J, the junction contained 4 bases not matched to a gene. This CDR3 contains 14 residues. Here the CDR3 reads CASSLGGRQDTQYF. For the CDR3, the DNA is TGTGCCAGCAGCTTAGGCGGGAGGCAGGATACGCAGTATTTT.

The rearrangement links TRBV2 to TRBJ1-5, with D possibly TRBD1 on 5 matching bases. The CDR3 runs to 17 residues. CDR1 is SNHLY and CDR2 is FYNNEI in the germline V gene. The V end was cut by 6 bases, the J end by 2 bases, with 20 bases between. The CDR3 nucleotides are TGTGCCAGCAGCGAGTTCGGGTCAGGGATGGGCAATCAGCCCCAGCATTTT. Translating it yields CASSEFGSGMGNQPQHF. The entire variable domain, with the rest obtained from reference TRBV2 and TRBJ1-5, is as follows: EPEVTQTPSHQVTQMGQEVILRCVPISNHLYFYWYRQILGQKVEFLVSFYNNEISEKSEIFDDQFSVERPDGSNFTLKIRSTKLEDSAMYFCASSEFGSGMGNQPQHFGDGTRLSIL.

Here the CDR3 reads CASGPQGAHYQPQHF. The CDR3 DNA sequence: TGTGCCAGCGGCCCTCAGGGGGCGCACTATCAGCCCCAGCATTTT. This rearrangement joins TRBV27 to TRBJ1-5; 8 bases line up with TRBD1. CDR3 size: 15 residues. Per the germline V gene, CDR1 is MNHEY and CDR2 is SMNVEV (reference sequence). Trimming took 8 bases from V and 5 from J; bases not matched to a gene: 11.

CDR3 sequence reads: CASTGLGGEQYF. In DNA, the CDR3 is TGTGCCAGCACGGGACTGGGGGGGGAGCAGTACTTC. V usage is TRBV2 and J usage is TRBJ2-7; 7 nucleotides agree with TRBD2. The germline gives CDR1 SNHLY, CDR2 FYNNEI. This CDR3 is 12 amino acids long. Losses at the gene ends were 7 bases for V and 7 bases for J; bases not matched to a gene: 7.

This clone was recorded a few times. The chain links TRBV6-4 to TRBJ2-3; 7 bases match TRBD1. From germline, CDR1 is MRHNA and CDR2 SNTAGT. J was trimmed by 3 bases and V by 3 bases; bases with no gene match: 3. The length of the CDR3 is 14 residues. The CDR3 loop reads CASSEKGATDTQYF. In DNA form, the CDR3 reads TGTGCCAGCAGTGAAAAGGGGGCAACAGATACGCAGTATTTT.